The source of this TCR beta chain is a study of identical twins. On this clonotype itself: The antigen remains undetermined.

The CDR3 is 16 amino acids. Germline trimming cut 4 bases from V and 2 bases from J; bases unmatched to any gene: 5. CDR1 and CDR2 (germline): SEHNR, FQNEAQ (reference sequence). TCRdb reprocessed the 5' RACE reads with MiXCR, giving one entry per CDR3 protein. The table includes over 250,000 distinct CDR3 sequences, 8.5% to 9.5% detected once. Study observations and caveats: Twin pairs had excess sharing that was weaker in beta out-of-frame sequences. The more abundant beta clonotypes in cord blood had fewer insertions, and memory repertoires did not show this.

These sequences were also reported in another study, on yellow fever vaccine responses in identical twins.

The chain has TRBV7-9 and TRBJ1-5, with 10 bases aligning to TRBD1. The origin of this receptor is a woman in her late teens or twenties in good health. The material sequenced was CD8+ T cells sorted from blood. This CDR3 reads CASSSTGTGGNQPQHF. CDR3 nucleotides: TGTGCCAGCAGCTCCACCGGGACAGGGGGCAATCAGCCCCAGCATTTT. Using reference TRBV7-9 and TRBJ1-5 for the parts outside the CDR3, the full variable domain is DTGVSQNPRHKITKRGQNVTFRCDPISEHNRLYWYRQTLGQGPEFLTYFQNEAQLEKSRLLSDRFSAERPKGSFSTLEIQRTEQGDSAMYLCASSSTGTGGNQPQHFGDGTRLSIL.